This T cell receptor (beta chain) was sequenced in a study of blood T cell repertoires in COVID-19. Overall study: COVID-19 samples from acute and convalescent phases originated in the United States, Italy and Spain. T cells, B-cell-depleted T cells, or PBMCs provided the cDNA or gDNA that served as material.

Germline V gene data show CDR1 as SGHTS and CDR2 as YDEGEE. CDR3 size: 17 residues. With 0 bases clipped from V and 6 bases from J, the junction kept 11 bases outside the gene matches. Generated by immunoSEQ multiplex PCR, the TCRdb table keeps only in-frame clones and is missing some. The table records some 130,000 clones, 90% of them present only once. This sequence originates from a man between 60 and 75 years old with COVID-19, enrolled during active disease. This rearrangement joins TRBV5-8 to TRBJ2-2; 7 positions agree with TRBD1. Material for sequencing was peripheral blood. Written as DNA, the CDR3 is TGTGCCAGCAGCTTGGTCAGGGGGACCCTTGGATCCGGGGAGCTGTTTTTT. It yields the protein CASSLVRGTLGSGELFF. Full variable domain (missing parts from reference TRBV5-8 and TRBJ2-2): EAGVTQSPTHLIKTRGQQATLRCSPISGHTSVYWYQQALGLGLQFLLWYDEGEERNRGNFPPRFSGRQFPNYSSELNVNALELEDSALYLCASSLVRGTLGSGELFFGEGSRLTVL.